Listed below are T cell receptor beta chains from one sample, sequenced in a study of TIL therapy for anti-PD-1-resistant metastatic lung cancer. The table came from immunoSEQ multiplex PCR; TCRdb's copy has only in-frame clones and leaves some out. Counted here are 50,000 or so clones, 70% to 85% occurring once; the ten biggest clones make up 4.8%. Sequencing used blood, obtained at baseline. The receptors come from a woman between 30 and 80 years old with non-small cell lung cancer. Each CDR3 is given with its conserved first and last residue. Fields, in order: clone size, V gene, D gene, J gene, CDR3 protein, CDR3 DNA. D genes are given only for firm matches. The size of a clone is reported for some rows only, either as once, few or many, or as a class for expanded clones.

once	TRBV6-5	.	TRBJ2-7	CASSYSHGSDEQYF	TGTGCCAGCAGTTACTCCCACGGATCCGACGAGCAGTACTTC
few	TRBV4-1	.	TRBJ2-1	CASSPLQGANEQFF	TGCGCCAGCAGCCCGCTACAGGGCGCCAATGAGCAGTTCTTC
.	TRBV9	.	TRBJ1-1	CASSVGDTEAFF	TGTGCCAGCAGCGTTGGGGACACTGAAGCTTTCTTT
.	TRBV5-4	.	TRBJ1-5	CASSFSGPNQPQHF	TGTGCCAGCAGCTTCAGTGGGCCCAATCAGCCCCAGCATTTT
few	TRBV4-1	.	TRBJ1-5	CASSQPQLSNQPQHF	TGCGCCAGCAGCCAACCACAGTTGAGCAATCAGCCCCAGCATTTT
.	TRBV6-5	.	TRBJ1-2	CASSRANWFGYTF	TGTGCCAGCAGTAGGGCAAATTGGTTTGGCTACACCTTC
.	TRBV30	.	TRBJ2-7	CAWNVRSTPYEQYF	TGTGCCTGGAACGTACGTTCCACCCCCTACGAGCAGTACTTC
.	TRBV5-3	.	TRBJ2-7	CARRSSYEQYF	TGTGCCAGAAGATCCTCCTACGAGCAGTACTTC
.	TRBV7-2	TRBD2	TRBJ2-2	CASSLASGGVGTGELFF	TGTGCCAGCAGCTTAGCTAGCGGGGGCGTGGGCACCGGGGAGCTGTTTTTT
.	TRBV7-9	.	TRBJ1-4	CASSFSVGLNEKLVF	TGTGCCAGCAGCTTTAGTGTAGGCCTTAATGAAAAACTGGTTTTT
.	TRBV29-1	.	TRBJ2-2	CSVASFGELFF	TGCAGCGTTGCTTCGTTCGGTGAGCTGTTTTTT